The 14 T cell receptor beta chains below were found in one sample sequenced in a study of blood T cells in healthy people across ages. Sample-barcoded 5' priming and a J-beta primer mix drove a second PCR of roughly 7 to 11 cycles. One entry per CDR3 protein, called by TCRdb with MiXCR from the 5' RACE reads. This repertoire shows 630,000 or so distinct CDR3 sequences, about 30% found once; its top ten account for roughly 14%. The source material was blood. The receptors originated from an elderly woman in good health.

For this clonotype: This clone may be a read error of a much larger clone one base away. The chain has TRBV11-2 and TRBJ2-1; perhaps TRBD2 as D (5 bases). This CDR3 region has 12 residues. The germline V gene has CDR1 SGHAT and CDR2 FQNNGV. CDR3 sequence (DNA): TGTGTCAGCAGCTTAGCCCCGGGGTTGCAGTTCTTC. It translates to CVSSLAPGLQFF.

Worth noting for this clonotype: Just one base apart from a much larger clone, this may be a read error. The V gene is TRBV29-1, the J gene TRBJ2-1; D gene uncertain. The germline V gene encodes CDR1 SQVTM and CDR2 ANQGSEA. There are 14 residues in the CDR3. The CDR3 DNA reads as TGCAGCGTTGCCGCTGCGAGCTCCTACAATGAGCGGTTCTTC. Amino acid sequence: CSVAAASSYNERFF.

With respect to this clonotype: A much larger clone lies one base from this, so it may be a read error. This chain uses TRBV4-1 with TRBJ2-1, with D perhaps TRBD1 (6 bases). V shed 5 bases and J shed 10 bases, with 24 bases lying between them. Looked up from germline, CDR1 is MGHRA and CDR2 is YSYEKL. The CDR3 extends over 16 amino acids. CDR3 protein: CASSDTGTPGSYEQFF. In DNA form, the CDR3 reads TGCGCCAGCAGCGACACCGGGACACCGGGCTCCTACGAGCAGTTCTTC.

This clonotype was seen many times. V and J are TRBV9 and TRBJ1-2; a possible D gene is TRBD1 (6 bases). V lost 4 bases and J lost 4, with 14 bases in between. The CDR3 has 14 amino acids. The germline CDR1 and CDR2 sequences are SGDLS and YYNGEE. For the CDR3, the DNA is TGTGCCAGCAGCCCGGGGCCAGGGGTCTATGGCTACACCTTC. Residues: CASSPGPGVYGYTF. The complete variable domain, with remaining parts taken from reference TRBV9 and TRBJ1-2, reads DSGVTQTPKHLITATGQRVTLRCSPRSGDLSVYWYQQSLDQGLQFLIQYYNGEERAKGNILERFSAQQFPDLHSELNLSSLELGDSALYFCASSPGPGVYGYTFGSGTRLTVV.

This clonotype was found a few times. The rearrangement uses TRBV7-8 and TRBJ1-1; 7 bases align to TRBD1. The CDR3 runs to 15 residues. CDR1 is SGHVS and CDR2 is FQNEAQ in the germline V gene. The ends lost 5 bases at V and 4 bases at J; junction bases unmatched: 10. The CDR3 reads CASSPLTGLGTEAFF. The CDR3 coding sequence is TGTGCCAGCAGCCCCCTGACAGGGTTGGGCACTGAAGCTTTCTTT.

This clonotype showed up many times. The V gene is TRBV6-2 or TRBV6-3, the J gene TRBJ2-1, with 14 bases aligning to TRBD2. The CDR3 is 18 residues long. Germline V gene sequence: CDR1 MNHEY, CDR2 SVGEGT. The trim removed 1 base at V and 7 bases at J, leaving 9 bases unmatched. In DNA, the CDR3 is TGTGCCAGCAGTTACTTGCGGCCCGGGACTAGCGGGGGAAATGAGCAGTTCTTC. Its protein product is CASSYLRPGTSGGNEQFF.

This clonotype was counted at least ten times. This chain links TRBV20-1 with TRBJ2-3; D ambiguous. The V end was cut by 3 bases, the J end by 2 bases, with 12 bases between. The germline V gene has CDR1 DFQATT and CDR2 SNEGSKA (reference sequence). There are 14 residues in the CDR3. The CDR3 DNA is TGCAGTGCTAGGCTTGGGCAGTTCACAGATACGCAGTATTTT. Amino acids: CSARLGQFTDTQYF.

This clonotype was picked up many times. The chain joins TRBV5-4 to TRBJ2-3, with D unresolved. There are 12 residues in the CDR3. Looked up from germline, CDR1 is SGHNT and CDR2 is YYREEE (reference sequence). Trimming took 2 bases from V and 6 from J, leaving 7 bases between them. The DNA for the CDR3 is TGTGCCAGCAGCTTCTGGCGTGATACGCAGTATTTT. As protein: CASSFWRDTQYF.

This clonotype was seen at least ten times. The chain combines TRBV7-9 with TRBJ2-7; the D is unclear. Trimming left V 1 base short and J 6 bases short, with 13 bases between. The CDR3 has 14 amino acids. The germline gives CDR1 SEHNR, CDR2 FQNEAQ (reference sequence). This chain's CDR3 is CASSLGQMTAEQYF. CDR3 bases: TGTGCCAGCAGCTTAGGGCAGATGACCGCCGAGCAGTACTTC.

At least ten counts were recorded for this clonotype. The chain joins TRBV6-6 to TRBJ1-2, with D maybe TRBD1 (5 bases). The CDR3 has 16 residues. With 7 bases removed from V and 2 bases from J, the gap between germline ends came to 20 bases. Looked up from germline, CDR1 is MNHNY and CDR2 is SVGAGI (reference sequence). This chain's CDR3 is CASTGSNQGINYGYTF. In DNA form, the CDR3 reads TGTGCCAGCACCGGGAGCAATCAGGGTATAAACTATGGCTACACCTTC.

J is TRBJ1-1 and V is TRBV13; 12 bases match TRBD1. CDR1 is PRHDT, CDR2 FYEKMQ, per germline (reference sequence). With 5 bases clipped from V and 7 bases from J, the junction kept 5 bases outside the gene matches. The CDR3 is 14 amino acids. The CDR3: CASSGDRGLNEAFF. CDR3 nucleotides: TGTGCCAGCAGCGGGGACAGGGGGCTTAATGAAGCTTTCTTT. Looking up the rest from reference TRBV13 and TRBJ1-1 gives the full variable domain: AAGVIQSPRHLIKEKRETATLKCYPIPRHDTVYWYQQGPGQDPQFLISFYEKMQSDKGSIPDRFSAQQFSDYHSELNMSSLELGDSALYFCASSGDRGLNEAFFGQGTRLTVV.

The chain recombines TRBV5-6 with TRBJ2-7, with 7 bases lining up with TRBD1. The V segment lost 5 bases and the J segment 3 bases; nucleotides outside the gene matches: 8. The CDR3 is 14 residues long. The germline gives CDR1 SGHDT, CDR2 YYEEEE. The CDR3 nucleotides are TGTGCCAGCAGTGACAGGGTCACGGACTACGAGCAGTACTTC. It is translated as CASSDRVTDYEQYF.

This clonotype occurred a few times. A much larger clone sits a single nucleotide away, making a read error possible. The genes are TRBV25-1 and TRBJ1-6, with D maybe TRBD1 (6 bases). V shed 5 bases and J shed 9 bases, with 20 bases lying between them. This CDR3 has 16 residues. The germline CDR1 and CDR2 sequences are MGHDK and SYGVNS. The CDR3 loop is CASSPRCGGVTSPLHF. CDR3 bases: TGTGCCAGCAGTCCTAGATGCGGGGGCGTTACTTCACCCCTCCACTTT.

Notes on this clonotype: Germline and junction disagree at one end, which may indicate a read error. The chain uses TRBV12-3 or TRBV12-4 and TRBJ1-1; 9 bases fit TRBD1. The CDR3 sequence is 15 residues long. CDR3 amino acids: CANSPGQGMNTEAFF. CDR3 nucleotides: TGTGCCAACAGTCCGGGACAGGGAATGAACACTGAAGCTTTCTTT.